These 22 T cell receptor beta chains originate from one sample sequenced in a study of technical replicates of blood from a few donors. Using immunoSEQ multiplex PCR, the repertoire was profiled, and TCRdb retains in-frame clones only, with some absent. The sample carries about 83,000 clones, more than 80% recorded once. Source material: T cells isolated from PBMCs. These receptors all stem from a human donor in good health.

The rearrangement uses TRBV28 and TRBJ2-7; D is undetermined. Per germline, CDR1 MDHEN and CDR2 SYDVKM. This CDR3 has 13 residues. Trimming left V 3 bases short and J 7 bases short, with 13 bases between. CDR3 nucleotide sequence: TGTGCCAGCAGTTTTGTTTCGCTCAGAGAGCAGTACTTC. It specifies CASSFVSLREQYF.

V gene TRBV28 combines with J gene TRBJ2-1, with D possibly TRBD2 on 6 matching bases. Per the germline V gene, CDR1 is MDHEN and CDR2 is SYDVKM. V gave up 9 bases and J gave up 0 bases, with 15 bases separating them. The CDR3 has 15 residues. Written as DNA, the CDR3 is TGTGCCAGTTCTAGCGAGAAGAGCTCCTACAATGAGCAGTTCTTC. Protein product: CASSSEKSSYNEQFF.

The rearrangement links TRBV15 to TRBJ2-7; 8 bases align to TRBD1. This CDR3 comprises 14 residues. Germline CDR1 LNHNV, CDR2 YYDKDF (reference sequence). Trimming removed 4 bases from V and 3 bases from J; junction bases left unmatched: 5. Here the CDR3 reads CATSKGTGSYEQYF. The DNA of the CDR3 is TGTGCCACCAGCAAGGGGACAGGTAGCTACGAGCAGTACTTC.

This chain uses TRBV5-1 with TRBJ1-2; a weak D match, TRBD1 (5 bases). Germline V CDR1 and CDR2: SGHRS, YFSETQ. Deletions cut 1 base from V and 8 bases from J, with 18 bases between. The CDR3 sequence is 15 residues long. The CDR3, as DNA: TGCGCCAGCAGCTTGCCGCCAAGGGGTGGGGAAGGCTACACCTTC. Its translation: CASSLPPRGGEGYTF.

V and J are TRBV4-1 and TRBJ1-5; unclear D gene. Between the trimmed V and J ends, which lost 4 bases and 2 bases, there was a span of 15 bases. The V gene's germline CDR1 is MGHRA and CDR2 YSYEKL. This CDR3 has 16 amino acids. The CDR3 DNA reads as TGCGCCAGCAGCCGAGACCCGGGTGAGCGCAATCAGCCCCAGCATTTT. It specifies CASSRDPGERNQPQHF.

This chain joins TRBV25-1 and TRBJ1-2; the D gene is possibly TRBD1 (6 bases). The CDR3 consists of 13 residues. From germline, CDR1 is MGHDK and CDR2 SYGVNS. The V gene lost 10 bases and the J gene lost 8 bases, with 20 bases spanning the gap. The CDR3 region has the DNA TGTGCCACCCAGCGGGAACAGGGAGGAGGCTACACCTTC. Its protein is CATQREQGGGYTF.

This clone has a single count. The chain carries TRBV21-1 and TRBJ2-1; the D call of TRBD2 is as the table states it, not checked on the DNA. TRBV21-1 is given as a pseudogene. The CDR3 spans 18 residues. CDR3 sequence: CASSPRTSGWSSYNEQFF. CDR3 bases: TGTGCCAGCAGCCCCCGGACTAGCGGGTGGAGCTCCTACAATGAGCAGTTCTTC.

V gene TRBV30 combines with J gene TRBJ2-7; possible D gene TRBD1, 5 bases. Germline CDR1 GTSNPN, CDR2 SVGIG (reference sequence). V was pared by 0 bases and J by 3 bases, with 21 bases between. This CDR3 is 17 amino acids long. This CDR3 is CAWSVMIGGALHYEQYF. The CDR3 DNA sequence: TGTGCCTGGAGTGTAATGATTGGTGGGGCGTTACACTACGAGCAGTACTTC.

This rearrangement joins TRBV27 to TRBJ2-5, with TRBD2 identical over 8 bases. CDR1 and CDR2 (germline): MNHEY, SMNVEV (reference sequence). The CDR3 has 14 residues. The V gene end was trimmed by 4 bases and the J gene end by 1 base; junction bases not matched to a gene: 2. The CDR3, as DNA: TGTGCCAGCAGTTCCGGGGGGGCCCAAGAGACCCAGTACTTC. This encodes CASSSGGAQETQYF.

The rearrangement joins TRBV7-9 to TRBJ1-1, with D possibly matching TRBD1 (5 bases). The V gene's germline CDR1 is SEHNR and CDR2 FQNEAQ (reference sequence). Trimming cost V 4 bases and J 4 bases, with 13 bases left between them. The CDR3 covers 14 residues. DNA of the CDR3: TGTGCCAGCAGCTATCGATCGGGACTCACTGAAGCTTTCTTT. Amino acids: CASSYRSGLTEAFF.

The chain couples TRBV5-8 to TRBJ2-4, with D possibly matching TRBD1 (6 bases). CDR1 and CDR2 from the germline V gene are SGHTS and YDEGEE. The CDR3 is made up of 10 amino acids. Between the trimmed V and J ends, which lost 9 bases and 9 bases, there was a span of 10 bases. The CDR3 is CATGQFIQYF. CDR3 DNA: TGTGCCACCGGACAGTTCATTCAGTACTTC. Based on the CDR3 plus reference TRBV5-8 and TRBJ2-4, the full variable domain is EAGVTQSPTHLIKTRGQQATLRCSPISGHTSVYWYQQALGLGLQFLLWYDEGEERNRGNFPPRFSGRQFPNYSSELNVNALELEDSALYLCATGQFIQYFGAGTRLSVL.

The chain uses TRBV6-5 and TRBJ1-4; TRBD1 matches 9 bases. V shed 4 bases and J 7 bases; nucleotides not matched to a gene: 10. The CDR3 contains 16 residues. Germline-derived CDR1 and CDR2 are MNHEY and SVGAGI. The CDR3 is CASSSPAGTGPEKLFF. CDR3 DNA: TGTGCCAGCAGTTCCCCCGCCGGGACAGGGCCTGAAAAACTGTTTTTT.

This chain links TRBV11-2 with TRBJ1-3; a possible D gene is TRBD1 (6 bases). Trimming pared 5 bases from V and 0 bases from J, leaving 11 bases between. Germline V gene data show CDR1 as SGHAT and CDR2 as FQNNGV. This CDR3 spans 15 amino acids. CDR3: CASSRGQSSGNTIYF. The DNA for the CDR3 is TGTGCCAGCAGCAGAGGACAGTCCTCTGGAAACACCATATATTTT.

The chain is built from TRBV7-6 and TRBJ1-1; D ambiguous. The germline gives CDR1 SGHVS, CDR2 FNYEAQ. V lost 1 base and J 0 bases, leaving 6 bases between the germline ends. The CDR3 is made up of 14 amino acids. The CDR3: CASSLEFLNTEAFF. The CDR3, as DNA: TGTGCCAGCAGCTTAGAATTCTTGAACACTGAAGCTTTCTTT.

This sequence joins TRBV5-6 and TRBJ1-1; D gene uncertain. The CDR3 is 14 residues long. The germline V gene encodes CDR1 SGHDT and CDR2 YYEEEE. V gave up 2 bases and J gave up 1 base, with 9 bases separating them. The CDR3 DNA sequence: TGTGCCAGCAGCTTCTTATCGGGGAACACTGAAGCTTTCTTT. This translates into CASSFLSGNTEAFF.

The V call is TRBV4-2, the J call TRBJ2-1; TRBD1 is a possible D gene (6 bases). The germline CDR1 and CDR2 sequences are LGHNA and YNFKEQ. The CDR3 runs to 16 residues. Trimming stripped 0 bases from V and 5 bases from J, with 14 bases between. CDR3 nucleotides: TGTGCCAGCAGCCAAGACCTGGGCAGGGGTGACAATGAGCAGTTCTTC. It codes for CASSQDLGRGDNEQFF.

The gene calls are TRBV10-1 and TRBJ1-1; D is uncertain. CDR3 length equals 14 residues. V was trimmed by 2 bases and J by 0 bases, leaving 7 bases between them. Germline V gene sequence: CDR1 WNHNN, CDR2 SYGVQD (reference sequence). DNA of the CDR3: TGCGCCAGCAGTGAGAGCCACCTGAACACTGAAGCTTTCTTT. Its translation is CASSESHLNTEAFF.

The J gene is TRBJ2-7, the V gene TRBV18; TRBD1 matches at 7 bases. V dropped 6 bases and J dropped 2; count of bases not matched to a gene: 13. CDR3 length: 16 residues. Germline V gives CDR1 KGHSH, CDR2 LQKENI. The CDR3 sequence: CASSPIQGSDAYEQYF. CDR3 coding DNA: TGTGCCAGCTCGCCTATACAGGGGTCGGATGCCTACGAGCAGTACTTC.

The rearrangement uses TRBV6-6 and TRBJ1-2; no clear D gene. The length of the CDR3 is 11 residues. Germline V gene lookup returns CDR1 MNHNY and CDR2 SVGAGI (reference sequence). With 6 bases removed from V and 3 bases from J, the gap between germline ends came to 5 bases. The CDR3 nucleotides are TGTGCCAGCAGCCCTTACTATGGCTACACCTTC. This encodes CASSPYYGYTF.

V and J are TRBV28 and TRBJ1-1; the match to TRBD1 covers 9 bases. Germline trimming cut 6 bases from V and 1 base from J; bases unmatched to any gene: 3. The CDR3 has 14 residues. From germline, CDR1 is MDHEN and CDR2 SYDVKM. The CDR3 DNA is TGTGCCAGCAGATTGGGACAGGGGAACACTGAAGCTTTCTTT. Translated: CASRLGQGNTEAFF.

This rearrangement joins TRBV10-3 to TRBJ1-3; possible D gene TRBD1, 6 bases. This CDR3 region has 16 residues. CDR1 and CDR2 (germline): ENHRY, SYGVKD. Trimming stripped 2 bases from V and 0 bases from J, with 11 bases between. The CDR3 is CAISERTAYSGNTIYF. DNA of the CDR3: TGTGCCATCAGTGAGCGGACAGCTTACTCTGGAAACACCATATATTTT.

V gene TRBV19 combines with J gene TRBJ2-1; TRBD1 agrees at 8 bases. V lost 3 bases to trimming and J lost 3 bases; unmatched junction nucleotides: 4. The CDR3 spans 15 residues. Germline CDR1 LNHDA, CDR2 SQIVND (reference sequence). CDR3 in DNA: TGTGCCAGTAGTATCAGCAGGGGGCACTACAATGAGCAGTTCTTC. It codes for CASSISRGHYNEQFF.